This T cell receptor beta chain was recorded in a study of blood T cell repertoires in COVID-19. As for the study in general: Acute-phase and convalescent COVID-19 samples originated in the United States, Italy and Spain. The cDNA or gDNA used as material had been derived from T cells, B-cell-depleted T cells, or PBMCs.

As originally analysed: Quantification of nucleated cells was approximated via reference gene primer amplification. Using immunoSEQ multiplex PCR, the repertoire was profiled, and TCRdb retains in-frame clones only, with some absent. The V and J calls and the clone size are those of that table, but D and trimming were determined from the DNA. This sample has more than 55,000 clones, with around 92% found just once. Germline V gene data show CDR1 as WNHNN and CDR2 as SYGVQD (reference sequence). V was clipped by 8 bases and J by 4 bases; unmatched bases: 6. CDR3 length equals 13 residues. In its sample, this clone was seen a few times.

The rearrangement joins TRBV10-1 to TRBJ1-1; TRBD1 agrees at 8 bases. Sequencing used peripheral blood. This receptor was taken from a man between 45 and 60 years old with active COVID-19. DNA for the CDR3: TGCGCCAGCTCTGACAGGGGAATCACTGAAGCTTTCTTT. As protein: CASSDRGITEAFF.